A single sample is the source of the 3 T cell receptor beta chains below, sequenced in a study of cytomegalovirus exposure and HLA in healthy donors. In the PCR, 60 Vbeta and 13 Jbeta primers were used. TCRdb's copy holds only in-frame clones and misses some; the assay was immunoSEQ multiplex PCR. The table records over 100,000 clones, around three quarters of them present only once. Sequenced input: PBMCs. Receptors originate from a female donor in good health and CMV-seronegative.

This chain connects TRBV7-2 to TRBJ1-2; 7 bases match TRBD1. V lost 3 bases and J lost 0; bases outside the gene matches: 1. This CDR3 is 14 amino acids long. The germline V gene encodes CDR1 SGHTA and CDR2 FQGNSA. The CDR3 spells CASSLGQSNYGYTF. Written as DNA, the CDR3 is TGTGCCAGCAGCTTGGGACAGTCTAACTATGGCTACACCTTC.

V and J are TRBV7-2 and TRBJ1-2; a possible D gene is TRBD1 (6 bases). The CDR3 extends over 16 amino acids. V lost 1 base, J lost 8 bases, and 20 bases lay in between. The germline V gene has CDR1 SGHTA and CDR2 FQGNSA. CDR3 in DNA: TGTGCCAGCAGCTTAGGGCCCCCGGGACAAAGTCGGGGCTACACCTTC. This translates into CASSLGPPGQSRGYTF.

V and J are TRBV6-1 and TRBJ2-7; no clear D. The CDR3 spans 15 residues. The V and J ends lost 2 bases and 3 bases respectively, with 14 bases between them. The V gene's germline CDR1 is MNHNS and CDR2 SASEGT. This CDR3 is CASSEIPLPDYEQYF. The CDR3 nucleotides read TGTGCCAGCAGTGAAATTCCCCTCCCAGACTACGAGCAGTACTTC.